Described below is a single TCR beta chain sequence and its context. The data belong to a study of blood T cell repertoires in COVID-19. Profiling relied on immunoSEQ multiplex PCR, and the TCRdb table lists in-frame clones only, not all of them. The sample shows 160,000 or so clones, roughly 82% of them seen only once. This CDR3 is 15 amino acids long. Germline CDR1 is MDHEN and CDR2 is SYDVKM. V dropped 3 bases and J dropped 4 bases, with 16 bases sitting between them. The chain combines TRBV28 with TRBJ2-7, with D perhaps matching TRBD1 (5 bases). This TCR came from a woman aged 70-85 years with acute or convalescent COVID-19. Source material: peripheral blood. CDR3 protein: CASSLWQDKGYEQYF. The CDR3 DNA follows: TGTGCCAGCAGTTTGTGGCAGGACAAAGGGTACGAGCAGTACTTC.